The 15 T cell receptor beta chains below come from one sample, sequenced in a study of blood T cell repertoires in COVID-19. Profiling relied on immunoSEQ multiplex PCR, and the TCRdb table lists in-frame clones only, not all of them. The table includes 65,000 to 90,000 clones, 70% to 80% detected once. The sample was peripheral blood. Receptors were obtained from a man in his sixties or seventies with active or convalescent COVID-19.

This clone was seen a handful of times. The V call is TRBV27, the J call TRBJ2-2, with D perhaps TRBD1 (6 bases). This CDR3 has 15 residues. Deletions cut 6 bases from V and 6 bases from J, with 17 bases between. Germline values: CDR1 MNHEY, CDR2 SMNVEV (reference sequence). CDR3 sequence reads: CASSSHAGVPGELFF. CDR3 sequence (DNA): TGTGCCAGCAGCTCCCACGCAGGGGTTCCCGGGGAGCTGTTTTTT.

This chain links TRBV7-3 with TRBJ1-6, with D maybe TRBD1 (5 bases). This CDR3 comprises 14 residues. The germline gives CDR1 SGHTA, CDR2 FQGTGA. Trimming removed 0 bases at V and 6 bases at J, with 6 bases between. CDR3 in amino acids: CASSLTGPNSPLHF. CDR3 DNA sequence: TGTGCCAGCAGCTTAACGGGGCCTAATTCACCCCTCCACTTT.

CDR3 sequence (DNA): TGTGCCAGCAGTGAAATAGACCGCGGGAATTCACCCCTCCACTTT. Protein sequence: CASSEIDRGNSPLHF. The J gene is TRBJ1-6, the V gene TRBV6-1; no definite D call. V lost 2 bases and J lost 7, with 12 bases in between. Germline V gene data show CDR1 as MNHNS and CDR2 as SASEGT. This CDR3 is 15 amino acids long.

The chain is built from TRBV2 and TRBJ1-2, with D unclear. Per the germline V gene, CDR1 is SNHLY and CDR2 is FYNNEI. V lost 3 bases, J lost 6 bases, and 14 bases lay in between. This CDR3 is built from 14 residues. The CDR3 coding sequence is TGTGCCAGCAGTGAGTCAACGAAGGAGGATGGCTACACCTTC. This codes for CASSESTKEDGYTF. Complete variable domain (other parts from reference TRBV2 and TRBJ1-2): EPEVTQTPSHQVTQMGQEVILRCVPISNHLYFYWYRQILGQKVEFLVSFYNNEISEKSEIFDDQFSVERPDGSNFTLKIRSTKLEDSAMYFCASSESTKEDGYTFGSGTRLTVV.

This sequence joins TRBV5-1 and TRBJ1-1; no definite D call. The V and J ends lost 7 bases and 1 base respectively, with 11 bases between them. The CDR3 totals 13 residues. CDR1 is SGHRS and CDR2 is YFSETQ in the germline V gene. The CDR3 sequence is CASLFGPNTEAFF. Here the CDR3 DNA reads TGCGCCAGCCTTTTCGGTCCGAACACTGAAGCTTTCTTT.

The sample holds one count of this clone. J is TRBJ1-2 and V is TRBV27, with D possibly being TRBD1 (5 bases). Germline V CDR1 and CDR2: MNHEY, SMNVEV (reference sequence). The CDR3 runs 14 residues. The V end lost 1 base, the J end lost 8 bases, and 14 bases lay between the germline ends. CDR3 coding DNA: TGTGCCAGCAGTTTATGGGGGGGAGGGGCGGGCTACACCTTC. Its protein product is CASSLWGGGAGYTF.

CDR3 DNA: TGTGCCAGCAGTTTTCCCCGGGACACCCACTCCTACGAGCAGTACTTC. Translated, it gives CASSFPRDTHSYEQYF. This rearrangement joins TRBV28 to TRBJ2-7; TRBD1 might be the D (6 bases). The V gene's germline CDR1 is MDHEN and CDR2 SYDVKM. V gave up 3 bases and J gave up 0 bases, with 15 bases separating them. The CDR3 is 16 residues long.

The chain couples TRBV6-5 to TRBJ1-2, with a tentative D call TRBD1 (5 bases). The CDR3 sequence is 14 residues long. The V end lost 5 bases, the J end lost 0 bases, and 10 bases lay between the germline ends. Germline CDR1 is MNHEY and CDR2 is SVGAGI. The CDR3 coding sequence is TGTGCCAGCAGTATCAGACAGACTAACTATGGCTACACCTTC. Its translation is CASSIRQTNYGYTF.

Turning to this clone: The junction differs from germline at one of its ends, possibly a read error. The chain joins TRBV5-1 to TRBJ2-3; D possibly corresponds to TRBD2 (7 bases). From germline, CDR1 is SGHRS and CDR2 YFSETQ. The CDR3 length is 16 residues. CDR3 sequence: CASSGGRGGRTDMQYF. In DNA, the CDR3 is TGCGCCAGCAGCGGAGGGAGGGGTGGCAGGACAGATATGCAGTATTTT.

The rearrangement joins TRBV29-1 to TRBJ2-3, with TRBD1 matching over 9 bases. This CDR3 comprises 16 residues. Losses at the gene ends were 8 bases for V and 0 bases for J; bases not matched to a gene: 12. CDR1 is SQVTM and CDR2 is ANQGSEA in the germline V gene. DNA of the CDR3: TGCAGCCACCGGGACAGGGAGCTAACTAGCACAGATACGCAGTATTTT. It yields the protein CSHRDRELTSTDTQYF.

The chain employs TRBV6-5 and TRBJ1-5, with no clear D. The V gene's germline CDR1 is MNHEY and CDR2 SVGAGI. Trimming stripped 6 bases from V and 5 bases from J, with 5 bases between. The CDR3 is made up of 11 amino acids. CDR3 coding DNA: TGTGCCAGCAGGGCTTATCAGCCCCAGCATTTT. Its translation is CASRAYQPQHF.

This clone appeared once. This chain links TRBV5-8 with TRBJ2-7, with D maybe TRBD2 (6 bases). This CDR3 has 15 residues. Looked up from germline, CDR1 is SGHTS and CDR2 is YDEGEE. Trimming shortened V by 4 bases and J by 4 bases, and 18 bases separated the two germline ends. The CDR3 protein is CASSPGVRSEYEQYF. For the CDR3, the DNA is TGTGCCAGCAGCCCGGGAGTGCGGAGCGAGTACGAGCAGTACTTC.

The CDR3 protein is CASSPGQAETQYF. In nucleotides, the CDR3 is TGTGCCAGCTCACCAGGACAGGCTGAGACCCAGTACTTC. The V gene is TRBV18, the J gene TRBJ2-5, with 7 bases that match TRBD1. In germline, CDR1 is KGHSH, CDR2 LQKENI. This CDR3 spans 13 amino acids. The V and J ends lost 2 bases and 5 bases, in that order; junction bases with no gene match: 2.

The CDR3 nucleotides read TGTGCCAGCAGCCAAGGTAGCGGGGGCTCCTACGAGCAGTACTTC. It translates to CASSQGSGGSYEQYF. The rearrangement uses TRBV3-1 (or the pseudogene TRBV3-2) and TRBJ2-7, with 9 positions matching TRBD2. The CDR3 has 15 residues. V shed 1 base, J shed 0 bases, and the junction held 1 base outside the gene matches. CDR1 LGHDT and CDR2 YNNKEL come from the germline V gene (reference sequence).

The chain carries TRBV28 and TRBJ1-1; D gene ambiguous. The CDR3 spans 15 residues. Germline-derived CDR1 and CDR2 are MDHEN and SYDVKM. V was pared by 5 bases and J by 3 bases, with 16 bases between. The CDR3 DNA is TGTGCCAGCAGTCGCCTTACCCTTCGGGACACTGAAGCTTTCTTT. Translated: CASSRLTLRDTEAFF.